This is a list of T cell receptor beta chains from one sample in a study of blood T cell repertoires in COVID-19. Sequencing used immunoSEQ multiplex PCR; TCRdb keeps in-frame clones, though not all of them. The table has about 74,000 clones, 80% to 90% seen once. The sequencing input was peripheral blood. The origin of the receptors is a man between 65 and 85 years old with acute or convalescent COVID-19. CDR3s include the opening cysteine and the closing phenylalanine or tryptophan. The D gene is left open where the match is weak. Clone sizes are given selectively: once, few, many, or a class where the clone is expanded.

>TRBJ2-7|-|-|TRBV7-8
TGTGCCAGCAGCCCTCTGACATTGGCCTACGAGCAGTACTTC
CASSPLTLAYEQYF
>TRBJ1-5|-|-|TRBV28
TGTGCCAGCAGTTTTGCAGGGTGGAAGAGCAATCAGCCCCAGCATTTT
CASSFAGWKSNQPQHF
>TRBJ2-2|TRBD2|-|TRBV29-1
TGCAGCGCCATTAGCGGGAGAGGGGCCGGGGAGCTGTTTTTT
CSAISGRGAGELFF
>TRBJ1-1|TRBD1|-|TRBV5-1
TGCGCCAGCAGGGAACGGGGGACAGTGAACACTGAAGCTTTCTTT
CASRERGTVNTEAFF
>TRBJ2-1|-|-|TRBV9
TGTGCCAGCAGCGTAGGGGGAGGCTACAATGAGCAGTTCTTC
CASSVGGGYNEQFF
>TRBJ1-2|-|-|TRBV2
TGTGCCAGCAGTGCGTACTATGGCTACACCTTC
CASSAYYGYTF
>TRBJ1-5|TRBD1|-|TRBV2
TGTGCCAGCAGTGTCGACAGGGGGATGGGTCAGCCCCAGCATTTT
CASSVDRGMGQPQHF
>TRBJ1-2|TRBD1|-|TRBV6-5
TGTGCCAGCAGCCGGGGACAGGGGTATGGCTACACCTTC
CASSRGQGYGYTF
>TRBJ2-5|TRBD2|-|TRBV10-3
TGTGCCATCAGTGAGTCGACTAGCGGGGGGGCCCAGTACTTC
CAISESTSGGAQYF
>TRBJ1-5|-|-|TRBV18
TGTGCCAGCTCACCATCCTCAGGGGTGCGAGGCAATCAGCCCCAGCATTTT
CASSPSSGVRGNQPQHF
>TRBJ2-3|TRBD2|-|TRBV7-2
TGTGCCAGCAGCTTTGGGGGGGGAGATACGCAGTATTTT
CASSFGGGDTQYF
>TRBJ2-1|-|-|TRBV7-3
TGTGCCAGCAGCGAGGACAGCAACTACAATGAGCAGTTCTTC
CASSEDSNYNEQFF
>TRBJ1-4|TRBD1|-|TRBV10-3
TGTGCCACGTGTGACAGGGCCTCACGCGGTGAAAAACTGTTTTTT
CATCDRASRGEKLFF
>TRBJ2-2|-|-|TRBV27
TGTGCCAGCAGTTTCTACACCGGGGAGCTGTTTTTT
CASSFYTGELFF
>TRBJ2-1|TRBD2|-|TRBV29-1
TGCAGCGTTGTAAGGAGCGGGAGAAAGAAAAATGAGCAGTTCTTC
CSVVRSGRKKNEQFF
>TRBJ2-6|TRBD2|-|TRBV5-5
TGTGCCAGCAGCTTAGATAGCGGGAGGACTGGGGCCAACGTCCTGACTTTC
CASSLDSGRTGANVLTF
>TRBJ2-2|-|once|TRBV5-4
TGTGCCAGCAGCTTGGATGGGGGAGGCACCGGGGAGCTGTTTTTT
CASSLDGGGTGELFF
>TRBJ1-4|TRBD1|-|TRBV30
TGTGCCTTCCGGGACAGCTACGAAAAACTGTTTTTT
CAFRDSYEKLFF
>TRBJ1-1|-|few|TRBV19
TGTGCCAGTAGTACGACAATGAACACTGAAGCTTTCTTT
CASSTTMNTEAFF
>TRBJ2-5|TRBD1|-|TRBV19
TGTGCCAGTAGTCTCTCCGGGACAGGGGGCTGGGAGACCCAGTACTTC
CASSLSGTGGWETQYF
>TRBJ2-1|-|-|TRBV5-4
TGTGCCAGCAGCTCGGACTTTTACTCCTACAATGAGCAGTTCTTC
CASSSDFYSYNEQFF
>TRBJ2-7|TRBD1|few|TRBV7-8
TGTGCCAGCAGCTTAGCGCGAGCGTCAGGGGGATACGAGCAGTACTTC
CASSLARASGGYEQYF
>TRBJ1-1|-|few|TRBV13
TGTGCCAGCAGCCGGACAGTACCTGAAGCTTTCTTT
CASSRTVPEAFF
>TRBJ1-2|TRBD1|-|TRBV27
TGTGCCAGCGGAAGGACAGGGGAGGTCGGCTACACCTTC
CASGRTGEVGYTF
>TRBJ1-1|-|-|TRBV27
TGTGCCAGCAGATCACTATGGACGGACATGAACACTGAAGCTTTCTTT
CASRSLWTDMNTEAFF
>TRBJ1-2|TRBD1|-|TRBV7-9
TGTGCCAGCAGCGGGTGGGACAGGGGGAAAGATGGCTACACCTTC
CASSGWDRGKDGYTF
>TRBJ2-3|TRBD2|-|TRBV2
TGTGCCAGCACCGACCCTGGGACTAGCGGGGAAGCAGATACGCAGTATTTT
CASTDPGTSGEADTQYF
>TRBJ1-2|TRBD1|-|TRBV24-1
TGTGCCACCAGTGATTCAAACCGGGACAGCTATGGCTACACCTTC
CATSDSNRDSYGYTF
>TRBJ1-5|TRBD1|-|TRBV5-8
TGTGCCAGCAGCTTGGGGACAGGGGTTCTTCAGCCCCAGCATTTT
CASSLGTGVLQPQHF
>TRBJ2-1|TRBD1|-|TRBV5-1
TGCGCCAGCAGCTATGGACAGGGGGTCCACAATGAGCAGTTCTTC
CASSYGQGVHNEQFF
>TRBJ1-2|TRBD1|-|TRBV6-5
TGTGCCAGCAGTCCACAGGGGTTACATGGCTACACCTTC
CASSPQGLHGYTF
>TRBJ1-1|TRBD1|-|TRBV7-6
TGTGCCAGCAGCTTAGCCGCCCAGGGGGTGAACACTGAAGCTTTCTTT
CASSLAAQGVNTEAFF
>TRBJ2-3|-|-|TRBV7-2
TGTGCCAGCAGCCGTCGGGTTAACACAGATACGCAGTATTTT
CASSRRVNTDTQYF
>TRBJ2-1|-|-|TRBV11-3
TGTGCCAGCAGGGACACCCAAGGCGGTGAGCAGTTCTTC
CASRDTQGGEQFF
>TRBJ2-1|TRBD2|-|TRBV10-2
TGCGCCAGCAAGGAAAGCGGGGAGGGTTACAATGAGCAGTTCTTC
CASKESGEGYNEQFF
>TRBJ1-4|TRBD1|-|TRBV10-3
TGTGCCATCAGTGCGACAGGGCGGAACGAAAAACTGTTTTTT
CAISATGRNEKLFF
>TRBJ2-5|-|-|TRBV2
TGTGCCAGCCGTCTCTCGGTGCAGGCCCAGTACTTC
CASRLSVQAQYF
>TRBJ2-3|TRBD2|-|TRBV7-3
TGTGCCAGCAGCTTCGCTAGCGGAGATACGCAGTATTTT
CASSFASGDTQYF
>TRBJ1-6|-|-|TRBV3-1/TRBV3-2
TGTGCCAGCAGCCAGAGCGGGGGAAATAATTCACCCCTCCACTTT
CASSQSGGNNSPLHF
>TRBJ1-2|TRBD1|-|TRBV4-1
TGCGCCAGCAGCCAAATTGCCCAACAGGGGGCGGAGGGCTACACCTTC
CASSQIAQQGAEGYTF
>TRBJ2-7|TRBD1|-|TRBV5-4
TGTGCCAGCAGCATATCCGGGACAGGCGTCTACGAGCAGTACTTC
CASSISGTGVYEQYF
>TRBJ2-3|-|-|TRBV19
TGTGCCAGTAGTCAACGGAGCGGCACAGATACGCAGTATTTT
CASSQRSGTDTQYF
>TRBJ2-3|TRBD1|-|TRBV11-3
TGTGCCAGCAGCACCACCGCCGGGACAGGGGGCGCAGATACGCAGTATTTT
CASSTTAGTGGADTQYF
>TRBJ2-1|-|-|TRBV2
TGTGCCAGCAGCCCGGGACACACTAAGAGGGAGCAGTTCTTC
CASSPGHTKREQFF
>TRBJ2-1|TRBD2|-|TRBV7-6
TGTGCCAGCAGCTTACCTGGCGGGAGCTCCTACAATGAGCAGTTCTTC
CASSLPGGSSYNEQFF
>TRBJ1-1|-|-|TRBV5-4
TGTGCCAGCAGCTTGGCCGGGTTGGACAGACGAGAAGCTTTCTTT
CASSLAGLDRREAFF
>TRBJ1-5|-|-|TRBV10-3
TGTGCCACCAGAGGGGATCCGAGCAATCAGCCCCAGCATTTT
CATRGDPSNQPQHF